This section outlines one T cell receptor beta chain sequence together with its context. Its target is not known. These data originate in a study of Ad26.COV2.S vaccination and SARS-CoV-2 variants. Overall study: As a participant in COV1001, the donor was in the Ad26.COV2.S trial arm. The authors gave Ad26.COV2.S intramuscularly, either once or twice 56 days apart. Findings of the study overall: Responses of spike-specific T cells (both CD8+ and CD4+) reportedly showed substantial breadth after vaccination.

The V and J ends lost 5 bases and 4 bases respectively, with 9 bases between them. CDR3 size: 13 residues. Germline V gene sequence: CDR1 SGHVS, CDR2 FNYEAQ. Treatment defined: about 20 received Ad26.COV2.S at low or high dose, single or two shots; several received placebo; per-sample allocation not given. Specimen acquisition occurred on day 63 following the initial vaccine or placebo injection. An adult aged 18-55 years in Boston served as the donor. Clones were sequenced by immunoSEQ multiplex PCR, and TCRdb holds only the in-frame ones, with some missing. The sample comprises about 410,000 clones, about 88% of which are singletons, and approximately 3.7% rests with the top ten.

The V call is TRBV7-6, the J call TRBJ1-3; D unresolved. The receptor's source is a person between 18 and 65 years old who received the Ad26.COV2.S COVID-19 vaccine or a placebo. The starting material was peripheral blood, obtained in a trial of Ad26.COV2.S vaccine versus placebo. The CDR3 is CASSGGPGNTIYF. CDR3 in DNA: TGTGCCAGCAGCGGAGGACCGGGAAACACCATATATTTT.